These 31 T cell receptor beta chains originate from one sample sequenced in a study of cytomegalovirus exposure and HLA in healthy donors. Amplification used 60 Vbeta primers and 13 Jbeta primers. The method was immunoSEQ multiplex PCR; TCRdb's version includes in-frame clones alone and lacks a portion of them. This table has about 160,000 clones, about 81% appearing once. The specimen was PBMCs. These receptors were taken from a girl aged 5-17 years in good health and CMV-seropositive.

The rearrangement uses TRBV11-3 and TRBJ2-7; 8 bases are shared with TRBD1. Germline V CDR1 and CDR2: SGHNT, YENEEA. CDR3 size: 14 residues. The V and J ends lost 3 bases and 4 bases, in that order; junction bases with no gene match: 5. The CDR3: CASSFRDRPYEQYF. In DNA form, the CDR3 reads TGTGCCAGCAGCTTTCGGGACAGGCCTTACGAGCAGTACTTC.

The chain combines TRBV18 with TRBJ2-5, with TRBD1 identical over 7 bases. CDR3 length: 16 amino acids. V was clipped by 0 bases and J by 7 bases; unmatched bases: 11. Germline CDR1 reads KGHSH; CDR2 reads LQKENI. The CDR3 nucleotides read TGTGCCAGCTCACCACCGAGGGGGCCCCCTGGATGGACCCAGTACTTC. Translating it yields CASSPPRGPPGWTQYF.

The V and J genes are TRBV10-3 and TRBJ1-1; 7 nucleotides agree with TRBD1. The J segment lost 3 bases and the V segment lost 6 bases, leaving 13 bases of the junction unmatched. The CDR3 length is 16 residues. CDR1 is ENHRY and CDR2 is SYGVKD in the germline V gene. In DNA form, the CDR3 reads TGTGCCATCAGACAAGAACAGGGGCTAACGGACACTGAAGCTTTCTTT. As protein: CAIRQEQGLTDTEAFF.

The chain joins TRBV9 to TRBJ2-7; 13 bases align to TRBD2. The CDR3 contains 15 residues. Germline CDR1 is SGDLS and CDR2 is YYNGEE. The V segment lost 4 bases and the J segment 7 bases; nucleotides outside the gene matches: 8. The CDR3 is CASSFGLAGEGEQYF. In DNA, the CDR3 is TGTGCCAGCAGCTTTGGACTAGCGGGAGAGGGTGAGCAGTACTTC.

V usage is TRBV7-8 and J usage is TRBJ2-5, with 7 bases identical to TRBD2. The CDR3 runs to 15 residues. Per the germline V gene, CDR1 is SGHVS and CDR2 is FQNEAQ. Trimming removed 6 bases from V and 4 bases from J; junction bases left unmatched: 11. CDR3 loop: CASSNVGRGPETQYF. CDR3 nucleotide sequence: TGTGCCAGCAGTAATGTAGGGAGGGGCCCAGAGACCCAGTACTTC.

The chain carries TRBV10-3 and TRBJ1-1; 10 bases line up with TRBD1. Germline V CDR1 and CDR2: ENHRY, SYGVKD. The J segment lost 4 bases and the V segment lost 6 bases, leaving 11 bases of the junction unmatched. CDR3 length: 16 residues. The CDR3 DNA follows: TGTGCCATCAGCGATATGGACAGGGGGGCTGGCACTGAAGCTTTCTTT. This translates into CAISDMDRGAGTEAFF.

The rearrangement uses TRBV28 and TRBJ2-5; TRBD2 matches at 8 bases. Germline trimming cut 2 bases from V and 7 bases from J; bases unmatched to any gene: 21. This CDR3 is built from 19 residues. The germline gives CDR1 MDHEN, CDR2 SYDVKM. CDR3 nucleotide sequence: TGTGCCAGCAGTTTAATCCGGCTCCCGGGCGGGAGGCCGACCGGGACCCAGTACTTC. Translation gives CASSLIRLPGGRPTGTQYF.

The genes are TRBV10-3 and TRBJ2-1; 15 positions agree with TRBD2. Germline CDR1 ENHRY, CDR2 SYGVKD. This CDR3 region has 15 residues. The V segment lost 6 bases and the J segment 7 bases; nucleotides outside the gene matches: 4. The CDR3 loop is CAIRGLAGGGNEQFF. Written as DNA, the CDR3 is TGTGCCATCAGGGGACTAGCGGGAGGAGGAAATGAGCAGTTCTTC.

The chain combines TRBV18 with TRBJ2-1, with TRBD2 matching 10 bases. The CDR3 consists of 15 residues. The germline V gene has CDR1 KGHSH and CDR2 LQKENI. Trimming removed 6 bases from V and 8 bases from J; junction bases left unmatched: 10. The CDR3 DNA reads TGTGCCAGCTCGGGGGAGCGGGAGGGCCTCTATGAGCAGTTCTTC. This encodes CASSGEREGLYEQFF.

This chain links TRBV27 with TRBJ2-7; D is perhaps TRBD1 (8 bases). V dropped 8 bases and J dropped 5 bases, with 16 bases sitting between them. CDR1 is MNHEY, CDR2 SMNVEV, per germline (reference sequence). The CDR3 sequence is 13 residues long. Here the CDR3 DNA reads TGTGCCAGCGGACGGACAGGGAGGGACGAGCAGTACTTC. Protein sequence: CASGRTGRDEQYF.

The chain links TRBV20-1 to TRBJ1-1; D call uncertain. This CDR3 has 10 residues. V was pared by 1 base and J by 9 bases, with 6 bases between. Per germline, CDR1 DFQATT and CDR2 SNEGSKA (reference sequence). DNA for the CDR3: TGCAGTGCTAGAGGGGAGCAAGCTTTCTTT. Its translation: CSARGEQAFF.

V and J are TRBV19 and TRBJ1-1; TRBD1 matches at 9 bases. The J segment lost 1 base and the V segment lost 5 bases, leaving 5 bases of the junction unmatched. The germline V gene has CDR1 LNHDA and CDR2 SQIVND (reference sequence). The CDR3 is 15 residues long. The CDR3 DNA sequence: TGTGCCAGTAGTCCCAGGACAGGGGCGAACACTGAAGCTTTCTTT. Encoded protein: CASSPRTGANTEAFF.

The rearrangement uses TRBV27 and TRBJ1-1; TRBD1 matches 8 bases. The CDR3 loop spans 14 amino acids. With 7 bases clipped from V and 0 bases from J, the junction kept 4 bases outside the gene matches. Germline assignment: CDR1 MNHEY and CDR2 SMNVEV (reference sequence). CDR3 DNA: TGTGCCAGCAACCGACAGGGGATGAACACTGAAGCTTTCTTT. Protein sequence: CASNRQGMNTEAFF.

The gene calls are TRBV6-5 and TRBJ1-4; D may be TRBD1 (6 bases). The CDR3 runs 16 residues. Germline-derived CDR1 and CDR2 are MNHEY and SVGAGI. V lost 4 bases and J 4 bases, leaving 16 bases between the germline ends. The CDR3 DNA sequence: TGTGCCAGCAGTTCGCCCCGGACAGTAAATAATGAAAAACTGTTTTTT. Encoded protein: CASSSPRTVNNEKLFF.

The rearrangement joins TRBV4-2 to TRBJ2-1; D possibly corresponds to TRBD2 (5 bases). The length of the CDR3 is 15 residues. The V end was cut by 1 base, the J end by 4 bases, with 11 bases between. The V gene's germline CDR1 is LGHNA and CDR2 YNFKEQ. The CDR3 here is CASSQVSGDYNEQFF. The CDR3 region has the DNA TGTGCCAGCAGCCAAGTGAGCGGAGATTACAATGAGCAGTTCTTC.

The chain combines TRBV2 with TRBJ1-5, with TRBD1 as a possible D gene (6 bases). In germline, CDR1 is SNHLY, CDR2 FYNNEI. The CDR3 spans 15 residues. Deletions cut 8 bases from V and 2 bases from J, with 16 bases between. The CDR3 sequence is CASCFSYRGNQPQHF. The CDR3 DNA follows: TGTGCCAGCTGCTTTTCTTACAGGGGCAATCAGCCCCAGCATTTT.

This clone has a handful of counts. The chain recombines TRBV7-9 with TRBJ2-2, with 10 bases fitting TRBD1. Trimming cost V 5 bases and J 2 bases; bases outside gene matches: 2. Germline V gives CDR1 SEHNR, CDR2 FQNEAQ (reference sequence). The CDR3 has 15 residues. The DNA of the CDR3 is TGTGCCAGCAGCGGGACAGGGGCTAACACCGGGGAGCTGTTTTTT. It specifies CASSGTGANTGELFF.

This sequence joins TRBV5-1 and TRBJ1-3, with a possible D match to TRBD1 (6 bases). Between the trimmed V and J ends, which lost 0 bases and 1 base, there was a span of 14 bases. This CDR3 spans 17 amino acids. Germline V gene data show CDR1 as SGHRS and CDR2 as YFSETQ. CDR3 sequence reads: CASSLASGTSSGNTIYF. DNA of the CDR3: TGCGCCAGCAGCTTGGCCAGTGGGACATCTTCTGGAAACACCATATATTTT.

V and J are TRBV7-8 and TRBJ2-7; D is undetermined. The length of the CDR3 is 14 residues. The V gene lost 1 base and the J gene lost 2 bases, with 9 bases spanning the gap. The germline V gene encodes CDR1 SGHVS and CDR2 FQNEAQ. In DNA form, the CDR3 reads TGTGCCAGCAGCTTAGATTGGCCTCCCTACGAGCAGTACTTC. Translated, it gives CASSLDWPPYEQYF.

V is TRBV7-6 and J is TRBJ2-1; TRBD2 aligns across 7 bases. This CDR3 is built from 15 residues. Germline V gene data show CDR1 as SGHVS and CDR2 as FNYEAQ. V gave up 3 bases and J gave up 13 bases; unmatched junction bases: 15. CDR3 region: CASSFLPPGGGLQFF. The CDR3, as DNA: TGTGCCAGCAGCTTTCTCCCTCCGGGGGGAGGACTACAGTTCTTC.

This chain links TRBV12-2 with TRBJ1-5; no DNA check was done on the table's D call, TRBD1. TRBV12-2 is a pseudogene segment. The CDR3 is made up of 16 amino acids. The CDR3 loop is CASRDAGQRKSQPQHF. As DNA, the CDR3 is TGTGCAAGTCGGGACGCGGGACAGCGAAAAAGTCAGCCCCAGCATTTT.

This rearrangement joins TRBV2 to TRBJ2-4, with 9 bases fitting TRBD1. From germline, CDR1 is SNHLY and CDR2 FYNNEI. V dropped 6 bases and J dropped 1; count of bases not matched to a gene: 7. The CDR3 length is 16 residues. CDR3 sequence: CASRTQGAWAKNIQYF. The CDR3 DNA sequence: TGTGCCAGCAGGACACAGGGGGCATGGGCCAAAAACATTCAGTACTTC. Supplemented by reference TRBV2 and TRBJ2-4, the full variable domain reads EPEVTQTPSHQVTQMGQEVILRCVPISNHLYFYWYRQILGQKVEFLVSFYNNEISEKSEIFDDQFSVERPDGSNFTLKIRSTKLEDSAMYFCASRTQGAWAKNIQYFGAGTRLSVL.

The J gene is TRBJ1-3, the V gene TRBV6-5; D is unclear. This CDR3 comprises 14 residues. The germline V gene has CDR1 MNHEY and CDR2 SVGAGI. V was trimmed by 7 bases and J by 0 bases, leaving 10 bases between them. The DNA of the CDR3 is TGTGCCAGCATTCCGGGAAGCTCTGGAAACACCATATATTTT. Translation gives CASIPGSSGNTIYF.

The chain uses TRBV7-9 and TRBJ2-3; D is perhaps TRBD2 (6 bases). The CDR3 consists of 15 residues. V lost 1 base and J lost 2, with 10 bases in between. Germline-derived CDR1 and CDR2 are SEHNR and FQNEAQ (reference sequence). In DNA, the CDR3 is TGTGCCAGCAGCTTAGAAACGGGAGTCACAGATACGCAGTATTTT. It encodes CASSLETGVTDTQYF.

The chain has TRBV5-6 and TRBJ2-5; D may be TRBD2 (6 bases). V was cut by 5 bases and J by 5 bases, with 13 bases left in between. This CDR3 contains 13 residues. Germline V CDR1 and CDR2: SGHDT, YYEEEE. The CDR3 nucleotides are TGTGCCAGCAGTTTATGGGGGGATGAGACCCAGTACTTC. Translating gives CASSLWGDETQYF.

The CDR3 spells CASSEWTSGGTGELFF. The DNA of the CDR3 is TGTGCCAGCAGTGAATGGACTAGCGGTGGCACCGGGGAGCTGTTTTTT. J is TRBJ2-2 and V is TRBV2; the match to TRBD2 covers 10 bases. Germline CDR1 reads SNHLY; CDR2 reads FYNNEI. V shed 2 bases and J 4 bases; nucleotides not matched to a gene: 4. This CDR3 spans 16 amino acids.

V gene TRBV6-1 combines with J gene TRBJ1-2; D not resolved. The length of the CDR3 is 16 residues. Trimming cost V 2 bases and J 6 bases, with 19 bases left between them. Germline lookup yields CDR1 MNHNS and CDR2 SASEGT. The CDR3 loop is CASSETSFRGYHGYTF. In DNA, the CDR3 is TGTGCCAGCAGTGAAACTTCCTTCAGAGGCTACCATGGCTACACCTTC.

The CDR3 loop is CASSFLSGRGTQETQYF. The CDR3 nucleotides are TGTGCCAGCAGTTTTCTATCGGGCAGGGGGACACAAGAGACCCAGTACTTC. The rearrangement joins TRBV28 to TRBJ2-5; TRBD1 agrees at 7 bases. CDR3 length equals 17 residues. The germline CDR1 and CDR2 sequences are MDHEN and SYDVKM. Unmatched junction bases numbered 12, after V lost 3 bases and J lost 2 bases.

The J gene is TRBJ2-3, the V gene TRBV9; 10 bases match TRBD2. V lost 0 bases to trimming and J lost 1 base; unmatched junction nucleotides: 8. The CDR3 runs to 18 residues. Germline V CDR1 and CDR2: SGDLS, YYNGEE. The CDR3 here is CASSVEGLAGGRTDTQYF. CDR3 coding DNA: TGTGCCAGCAGCGTAGAGGGTTTAGCGGGAGGTCGCACAGATACGCAGTATTTT.

The CDR3 DNA reads TGCGCCAGCAGCCCACCAATGGCCACTGAAGCTTTCTTT. Translating gives CASSPPMATEAFF. The chain is built from TRBV5-1 and TRBJ1-1; D is unresolved. Trimming stripped 4 bases from V and 4 bases from J, with 11 bases between. The germline CDR1 and CDR2 sequences are SGHRS and YFSETQ. The CDR3 runs to 13 residues.

The chain has TRBV6-5 and TRBJ1-1, with D possibly TRBD1 on 6 matching bases. V was pared by 5 bases and J by 4 bases, with 14 bases between. Germline lookup yields CDR1 MNHEY and CDR2 SVGAGI. The CDR3 loop spans 14 amino acids. CDR3: CASSKQGFGTEAFF. The CDR3 nucleotides are TGTGCCAGCAGTAAACAGGGCTTCGGCACTGAAGCTTTCTTT.